This T cell receptor beta chain was sequenced for a study of T cells after yellow fever vaccination (dated by TCRdb to the late 2010s). Turning to the overall study: Libraries from fractions with low cell numbers were prepared with the SMART-Seq v4 Ultra Low Input RNA kit. Bulk TCR alpha and beta repertoires were sequenced longitudinally to track T-cell clones before and after primary and booster YFV17D yellow fever vaccination. Two healthy male donors, one aged 18 to 29 and one aged 30 to 40 years, were included in the cohort. Blood was collected at multiple timepoints before and after primary and secondary immunization, and bulk PBMC replicates and cell subsets were isolated. Study-wide findings and limitations: Most clones expanded after primary vaccination were re-detected after the booster (approximately 96% of CD4 and approximately 85% of CD8), suggesting broad memory maintenance. Compared with the primary T-cell response, the secondary T-cell response was faster but weaker, reaching its peak on day 5 rather than on day 15. Computational filtering was required because FACS-sorted repertoires could contain abundant contaminating clonotypes from the bulk population. A small fraction of clonotypes showed up in both the CD4 and CD8 compartments, probably as a result of convergent recombination. Only a couple of donors were included in the study, so the extent to which the findings can be generalized is limited.

V is cut by 5 bases and J by 3 bases, and the space between the germline ends is 15 bases. Including the terminal cysteine and phenylalanine, the CDR3 comprises 15 residues. The CDR3 DNA has 45 bases and is translated from base 1. The germline V gene (reference sequence) provides CDR1 SGHNT and CDR2 YYREEE. TCR cDNA was made using 5'RACE template switching, a step that added a universal primer site and unique molecular identifiers. cDNA synthesis was primed from both the TCR alpha and TCR beta constant segments. Libraries were amplified in two PCR steps, with sample barcodes and sequencing adapters added in the second step. Sequencing of the libraries was done on either Illumina HiSeq 2500 (2x100 bp) or NovaSeq (2x150 bp). The paper's processing steps were these. Demultiplexing of reads and collapsing into UMI consensus sequences were performed with MIGEC, and V(D)J alignment was carried out with MiXCR. Vaccine-responding clonotypes were defined with edgeR using replicate PBMC samples, requiring FDR below 0.01 and a log2 fold change above 5 up to day 15. CD4 or CD8 identity was assigned to each bulk clonotype according to whether the clonotype was present at higher abundance in the sequenced CD4 repertoire or the sequenced CD8 repertoire. The raw public reads went through TCRdb reprocessing: fastp at Q25, MiXCR clone calling, in-frame beta chains kept. Merged by CDR3 protein, the rows form single entries marked with the most common genes and DNA. It is TCRdb's table, rather than the study itself, that gives the V and J calls and clone size. The sample records a few hundred thousand distinct CDR3 sequences, roughly 8.4% of which are singletons. Clones ranked in the top ten supply 15% to 20% of the sample.

The label giving this sample's treatment or condition can be read as: live attenuated yellow fever vaccine strain. At every blood-draw timepoint, two biological replicates of bulk PBMCs were collected. A standard Ficoll-Paque protocol was used to isolate PBMCs from peripheral blood. RNA was extracted with TriZol from bulk PBMCs, CD4 and CD8 fractions, and dextramer-positive and dextramer-negative fractions. This clonotype appeared a few times. There is no known antigen for this receptor. One base away there is no much larger clone; base qualities are not given. The specimen comprised PBMCs, sampled about 41 days after the first yellow fever vaccination. Recombination joined TRBV5-4 with TRBJ2-1; the D element might be TRBD1 or TRBD2, as each aligns at 5 bases. This TCR was sampled from a man between 18 and 29 years old who received the YFV17D yellow fever vaccine. The CDR3 reads as follows: CASRTSGSFYNEQFF. The DNA sequence is TGTGCCAGCAGGACTTCAGGGAGTTTCTACAATGAGCAGTTCTTC.